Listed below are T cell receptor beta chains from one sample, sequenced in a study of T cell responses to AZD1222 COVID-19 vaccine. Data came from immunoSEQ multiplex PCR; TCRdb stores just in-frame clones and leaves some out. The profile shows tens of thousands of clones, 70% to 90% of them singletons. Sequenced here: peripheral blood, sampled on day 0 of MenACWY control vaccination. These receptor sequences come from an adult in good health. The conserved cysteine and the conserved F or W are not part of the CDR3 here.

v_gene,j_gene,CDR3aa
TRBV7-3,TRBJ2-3,ASSLGTDTQY
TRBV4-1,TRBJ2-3,ASSQVASGGISTDTQY
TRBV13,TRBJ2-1,ASSPIGSSGGEEQF
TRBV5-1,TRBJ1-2,ASSWAPGVGYGYT
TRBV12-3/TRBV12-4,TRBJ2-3,ASSLHSADTQY
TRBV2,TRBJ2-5,ASSPTGTGAETQY
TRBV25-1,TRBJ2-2,ASSETSPPGELF
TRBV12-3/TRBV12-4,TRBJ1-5,ASKATGDQPQH
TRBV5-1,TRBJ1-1,ASSPGTGRVRNEAF
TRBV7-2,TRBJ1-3,ASSFRGSSGNTIY
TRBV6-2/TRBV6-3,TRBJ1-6,ASSYPGQGNSPLH
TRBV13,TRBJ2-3,ASSFPSGGEPDTQY
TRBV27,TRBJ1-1,ASSLTENTEAF
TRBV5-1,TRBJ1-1,ASSGNTEAF
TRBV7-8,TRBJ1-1,ASSPITSSEAF
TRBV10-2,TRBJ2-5,ASRASGGAEETQY
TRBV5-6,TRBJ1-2,ASSLGGSSPNYGYT
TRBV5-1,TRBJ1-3,ASSLVQTGSSGNTIY
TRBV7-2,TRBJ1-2,ASSKIEGTEVNGYT
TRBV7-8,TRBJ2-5,ASSSRALGETQY
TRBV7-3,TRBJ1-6,ASSLVGDGNSPLH
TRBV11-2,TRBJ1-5,ASSLLGPLQPQH
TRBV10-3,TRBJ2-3,AISTREMAADTQY
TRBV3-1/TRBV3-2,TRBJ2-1,ASSSESYNEQF
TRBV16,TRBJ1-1,ASSQSGWTGGSGNTEAF
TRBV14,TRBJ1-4,ASSQGGIGANEKLF
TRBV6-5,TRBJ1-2,ASSYSLGGNYGYT
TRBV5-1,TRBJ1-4,ASSLGQSNEKLF
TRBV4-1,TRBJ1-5,ASSQDPDQPQH
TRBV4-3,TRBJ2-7,ASSQEFDSSTLWEQY
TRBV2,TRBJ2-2,ASKTGTNTGELF
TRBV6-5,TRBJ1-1,ASSRTGANTEAF
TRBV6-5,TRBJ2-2,ASRNELNTGELF
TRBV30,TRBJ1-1,AWTRGTGNTEAF
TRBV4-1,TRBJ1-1,ASSQGAGSIAF
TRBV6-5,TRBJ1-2,ASSSRGLGGYT
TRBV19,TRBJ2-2,ASSIEGAVGTGELF
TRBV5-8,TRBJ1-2,ASSFEGYGYT
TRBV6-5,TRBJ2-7,ASSPTGVYEQY
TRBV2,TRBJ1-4,ASSLDRGNEKLF
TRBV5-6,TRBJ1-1,ASSSGGFTEAF
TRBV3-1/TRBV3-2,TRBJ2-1,ASSGGAYNEQF
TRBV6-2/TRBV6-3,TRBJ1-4,ASSSSIVGGNEKLF
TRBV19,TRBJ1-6,ASKGLDRAVDNSPLH
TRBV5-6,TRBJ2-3,ASSYPLAGGGDTQY
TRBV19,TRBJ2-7,ASSRGDSYEQY
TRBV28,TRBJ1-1,ASSPRTERTEAF
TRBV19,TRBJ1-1,ASSIFGTGGNTEAF
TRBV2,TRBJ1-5,ASSEEGSGNQPQH
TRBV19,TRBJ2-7,ASNQGWSGRDPGEQY
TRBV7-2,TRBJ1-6,ASSLSPDRDSPLH
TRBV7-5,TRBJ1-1,ARSLAQGTNTEAF
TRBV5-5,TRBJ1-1,ASSQAGRNTEAF